This paragraph covers one T cell receptor beta chain sequence. The data are from a study of T cells in narcolepsy. CDR1 is SGHVS, CDR2 FQNEAQ, per germline. The CDR3 contains 15 residues. The V gene lost 5 bases and the J gene lost 4 bases, with 17 bases spanning the gap. The method was immunoSEQ multiplex PCR; TCRdb's version includes in-frame clones alone and lacks a portion of them. The sample has about 22,000 clones, over 70% seen once. Sequencing used memory (CD45RA-) CD4+ T cells from blood. This chain joins TRBV7-8 and TRBJ1-2; weak D call: TRBD1 (6 bases). The sequence was obtained from a human donor in good health. In DNA form, the CDR3 reads TGTGCCAGCAGCCCCCCCGGGACAACAACCTATGGCTACACCTTC. It yields the protein CASSPPGTTTYGYTF.